Below are 10 T cell receptor beta chains sequenced from a single sample in a study of PD-L1 blockade in urothelial cancer. Clones were sequenced by immunoSEQ multiplex PCR, and TCRdb holds only the in-frame ones, with some missing. The sample records around 30,000 clones, more than 65% being singletons. The material was PBMCs, obtained around atezolizumab (anti-PD-L1) treatment. These TCRs come from a man aged 55 to 70 with urothelial cancer.

The V gene is TRBV5-1, the J gene TRBJ2-1; 10 nucleotides agree with TRBD1. The CDR3 extends over 15 amino acids. With V trimmed by 7 bases and J by 6 bases, 10 bases remained unmatched. Per germline, CDR1 SGHRS and CDR2 YFSETQ. CDR3 in DNA: TGCGCCAGCCACCCAGGAGGGACAGGGGTCAATGAGCAGTTCTTC. Protein: CASHPGGTGVNEQFF.

V gene TRBV6-1 combines with J gene TRBJ2-7, with 12 bases fitting TRBD1. V was clipped by 2 bases and J by 5 bases; unmatched bases: 4. There are 15 residues in the CDR3. Per the germline V gene, CDR1 is MNHNS and CDR2 is SASEGT. The CDR3: CASSEQGTGGHEQYF. CDR3 DNA sequence: TGTGCCAGCAGTGAACAGGGGACAGGGGGCCACGAGCAGTACTTC.

V gene TRBV5-1 combines with J gene TRBJ2-5; D perhaps matches TRBD2 (5 bases). The length of the CDR3 is 14 residues. Trimming took off 1 base at V and 5 bases at J, with 12 bases between the two ends. CDR1 and CDR2 from the germline V gene are SGHRS and YFSETQ. The CDR3 region has the DNA TGCGCCAGCAGCTTGAAGAGAGGGCGCGAGACCCAGTACTTC. Its protein is CASSLKRGRETQYF. Using reference TRBV5-1 and TRBJ2-5 for the parts outside the CDR3, the full variable domain is KAGVTQTPRYLIKTRGQQVTLSCSPISGHRSVSWYQQTPGQGLQFLFEYFSETQRNKGNFPGRFSGRQFSNSRSEMNVSTLELGDSALYLCASSLKRGRETQYFGPGTRLLVL.

V and J are TRBV19 and TRBJ1-2; D unclear. Trimming took off 2 bases at V and 5 bases at J, with 12 bases between the two ends. This CDR3 region has 14 residues. Per the germline V gene, CDR1 is LNHDA and CDR2 is SQIVND (reference sequence). The CDR3 sequence: CASSILYSYYGYTF. CDR3 DNA: TGTGCCAGTAGTATATTATACAGTTATTATGGCTACACCTTC.

V is TRBV23-1 and J is TRBJ1-4; D unresolved. TRBV23-1 is placed among ORFs of uncertain function. Trimming removed 0 bases from V and 5 bases from J, with 13 bases in between. The CDR3 has 16 amino acids. The CDR3 coding sequence is TGCGCCAGCAGTCAATCGTTTTACAGTTCAAATGAAAAACTGTTTTTT. Encoded protein: CASSQSFYSSNEKLFF.

The gene calls are TRBV12-5 and TRBJ2-7; D is unresolved. V lost 2 bases and J lost 6, with 8 bases in between. Germline values: CDR1 LGHNT, CDR2 FRNRAP. The CDR3 length is 12 residues. CDR3 loop: CASGLLSREQYF. The CDR3, as DNA: TGTGCTAGTGGTTTGCTGTCGCGCGAGCAGTACTTC.

The chain employs TRBV7-8 and TRBJ1-1, with a tentative D call TRBD1 (5 bases). Looked up from germline, CDR1 is SGHVS and CDR2 is FQNEAQ. V lost 3 bases, J lost 6 bases, and 14 bases lay in between. This CDR3 is built from 14 residues. The CDR3, as DNA: TGTGCCAGCAGCTTCCATGGGGGGAGCTCTGAAGCTTTCTTT. This encodes CASSFHGGSSEAFF.

V is TRBV2 and J is TRBJ2-5; possible D gene TRBD2, 5 bases. Looked up from germline, CDR1 is SNHLY and CDR2 is FYNNEI. The CDR3 sequence is 12 residues long. The ends were cut back, 5 bases at V and 4 bases at J, with 8 bases in the middle. CDR3 DNA: TGTGCCAGCAGTACCGGAGGAGAGACCCAGTACTTC. Residues: CASSTGGETQYF.

The chain links TRBV19 to TRBJ1-1; D is unresolved. CDR1 LNHDA and CDR2 SQIVND come from the germline V gene (reference sequence). Trimming left V 6 bases short and J 1 base short, with 18 bases between. The CDR3 is 16 residues long. DNA for the CDR3: TGTGCCAGTAGCTCTTTGCGTACGGGATGGAACACTGAAGCTTTCTTT. Translated: CASSSLRTGWNTEAFF. The variable domain in full, with the rest retrieved from reference TRBV19 and TRBJ1-1, is DGGITQSPKYLFRKEGQNVTLSCEQNLNHDAMYWYRQDPGQGLRLIYYSQIVNDFQKGDIAEGYSVSREKKESFPLTVTSAQKNPTAFYLCASSSLRTGWNTEAFFGQGTRLTVV.

J is TRBJ1-2 and V is TRBV19; 10 bases align to TRBD1. CDR3 length equals 16 residues. With V trimmed by 5 bases and J by 4 bases, 10 bases remained unmatched. Germline V lookup: CDR1 LNHDA, CDR2 SQIVND (reference sequence). CDR3 loop: CASSQPTGGASYGYTF. CDR3 DNA: TGTGCCAGTAGTCAGCCGACAGGGGGCGCTTCCTATGGCTACACCTTC.